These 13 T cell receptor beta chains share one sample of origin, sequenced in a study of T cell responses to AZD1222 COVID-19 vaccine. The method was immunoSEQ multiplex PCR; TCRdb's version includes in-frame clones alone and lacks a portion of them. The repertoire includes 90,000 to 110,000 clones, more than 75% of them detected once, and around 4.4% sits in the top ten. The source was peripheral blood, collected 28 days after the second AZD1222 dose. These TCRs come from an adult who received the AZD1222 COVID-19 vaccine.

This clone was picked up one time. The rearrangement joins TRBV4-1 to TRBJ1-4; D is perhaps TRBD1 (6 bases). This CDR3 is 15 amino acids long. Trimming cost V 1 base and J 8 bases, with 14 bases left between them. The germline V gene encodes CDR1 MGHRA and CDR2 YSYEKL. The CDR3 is CASSQVGALEEKLFF. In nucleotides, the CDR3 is TGCGCCAGCAGCCAAGTGGGGGCGTTGGAAGAAAAACTGTTTTTT.

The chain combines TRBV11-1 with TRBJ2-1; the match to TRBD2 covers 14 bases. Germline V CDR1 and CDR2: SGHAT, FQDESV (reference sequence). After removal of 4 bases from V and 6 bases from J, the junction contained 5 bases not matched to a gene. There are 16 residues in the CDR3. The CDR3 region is CASSSPGTSGSNEQFF. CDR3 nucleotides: TGTGCCAGCAGCTCCCCAGGGACTAGCGGGAGCAATGAGCAGTTCTTC. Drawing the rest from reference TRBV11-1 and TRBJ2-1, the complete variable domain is EAEVAQSPRYKITEKSQAVAFWCDPISGHATLYWYRQILGQGPELLVQFQDESVVDDSQLPKDRFSAERLKGVDSTLKIQPAELGDSAMYLCASSSPGTSGSNEQFFGPGTRLTVL.

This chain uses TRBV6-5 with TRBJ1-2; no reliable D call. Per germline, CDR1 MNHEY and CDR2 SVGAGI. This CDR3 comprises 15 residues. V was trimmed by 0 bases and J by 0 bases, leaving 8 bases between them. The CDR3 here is CASSYSPLANYGYTF. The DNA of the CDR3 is TGTGCCAGCAGTTACTCACCGTTAGCTAACTATGGCTACACCTTC.

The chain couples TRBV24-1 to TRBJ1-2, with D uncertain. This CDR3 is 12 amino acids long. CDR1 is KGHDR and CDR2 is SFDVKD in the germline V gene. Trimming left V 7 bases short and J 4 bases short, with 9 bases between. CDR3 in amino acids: CATSLDGYGYTF. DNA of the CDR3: TGTGCCACCAGCCTTGACGGCTATGGCTACACCTTC.

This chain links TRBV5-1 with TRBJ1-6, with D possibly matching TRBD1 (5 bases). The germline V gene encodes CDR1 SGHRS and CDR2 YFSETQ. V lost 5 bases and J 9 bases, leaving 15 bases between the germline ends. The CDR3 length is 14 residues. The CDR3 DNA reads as TGCGCCAGCAGAGGGTCAGGGAGGAGTTCACCCCTCCACTTT. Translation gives CASRGSGRSSPLHF.

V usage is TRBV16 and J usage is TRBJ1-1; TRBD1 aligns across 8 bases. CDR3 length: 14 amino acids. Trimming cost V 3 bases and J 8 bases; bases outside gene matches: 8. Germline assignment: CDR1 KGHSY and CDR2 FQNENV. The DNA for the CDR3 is TGTGCCAGCAGCCACCAGGGACAGGCTGGGGAAGCTTTCTTT. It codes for CASSHQGQAGEAFF.

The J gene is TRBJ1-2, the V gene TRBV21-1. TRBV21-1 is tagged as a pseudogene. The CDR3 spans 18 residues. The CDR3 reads CASSKEDGTGRTNYGYTF. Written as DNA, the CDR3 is TGTGCCAGCAGCAAAGAAGACGGTACAGGGAGGACTAACTATGGCTACACCTTC.

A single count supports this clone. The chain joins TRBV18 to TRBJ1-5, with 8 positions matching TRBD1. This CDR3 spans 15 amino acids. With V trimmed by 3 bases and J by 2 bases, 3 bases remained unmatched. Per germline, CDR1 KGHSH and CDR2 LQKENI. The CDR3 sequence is CASSPDRGRNQPQHF. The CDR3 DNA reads TGTGCCAGCTCACCCGACAGGGGTCGCAATCAGCCCCAGCATTTT.

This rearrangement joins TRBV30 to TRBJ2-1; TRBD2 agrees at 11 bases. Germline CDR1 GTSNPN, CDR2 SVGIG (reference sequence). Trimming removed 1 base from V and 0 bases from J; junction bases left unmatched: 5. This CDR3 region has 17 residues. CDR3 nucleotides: TGTGCCTGGAGTGGGGGGACTAGCGGTAGCTCCTACAATGAGCAGTTCTTC. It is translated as CAWSGGTSGSSYNEQFF.

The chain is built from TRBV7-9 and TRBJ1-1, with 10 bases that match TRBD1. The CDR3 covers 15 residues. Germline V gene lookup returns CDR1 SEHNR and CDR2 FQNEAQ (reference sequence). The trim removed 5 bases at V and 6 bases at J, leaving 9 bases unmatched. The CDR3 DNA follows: TGTGCCAGCAGCCCCGCATGGGACAGGGGCCCTGAAGCTTTCTTT. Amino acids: CASSPAWDRGPEAFF.

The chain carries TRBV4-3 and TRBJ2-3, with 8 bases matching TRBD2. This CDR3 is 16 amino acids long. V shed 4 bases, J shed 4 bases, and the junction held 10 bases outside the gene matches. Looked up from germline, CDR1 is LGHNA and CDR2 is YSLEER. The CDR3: CASSLYGRAGADTQYF. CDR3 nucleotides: TGCGCCAGCAGCCTTTACGGGAGGGCCGGAGCAGATACGCAGTATTTT.

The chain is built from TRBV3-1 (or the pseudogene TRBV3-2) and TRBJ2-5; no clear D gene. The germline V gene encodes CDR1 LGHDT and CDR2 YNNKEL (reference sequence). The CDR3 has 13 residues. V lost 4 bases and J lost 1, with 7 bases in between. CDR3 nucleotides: TGTGCCAGCAGCCGCCAGATCCAAGAGACCCAGTACTTC. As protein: CASSRQIQETQYF.

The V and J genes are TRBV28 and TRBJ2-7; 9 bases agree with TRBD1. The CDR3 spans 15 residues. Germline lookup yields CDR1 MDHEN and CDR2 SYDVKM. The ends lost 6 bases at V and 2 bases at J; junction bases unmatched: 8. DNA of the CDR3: TGTGCCAGCAGCACGGGACAGGGCACACCCTACGAGCAGTACTTC. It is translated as CASSTGQGTPYEQYF.